This entry concerns a single TCR beta chain. The CDR3 spans 15 residues. Germline V gene sequence: CDR1 MDHEN, CDR2 SYDVKM. The V and J ends lost 5 bases and 6 bases, in that order; junction bases with no gene match: 11. The data derive from a study of cytotoxic CD8 clonotypes in ibrutinib-treated CLL. The assay was immunoSEQ multiplex PCR, and TCRdb's table has in-frame clones only and misses some. The sample lists approximately 84,000 clones, 70% to 80% occurring once. The gene calls are TRBV28 and TRBJ2-3; TRBD1 aligns across 7 bases. The sequenced sample was PBMCs, obtained after 12 months of ibrutinib treatment. The TCR sequence derives from a human donor with chronic lymphocytic leukemia. The CDR3 nucleotides are TGTGCCAGCAGTCCACCGCTCACAGGGGTGGATACGCAGTATTTT. It encodes CASSPPLTGVDTQYF.